The T cell receptor (beta chain) described here comes from a study of blood T cell repertoires in COVID-19. V was pared by 1 base and J by 2 bases, with 4 bases of the junction left unmatched. This CDR3 comprises 16 residues. The germline V gene has CDR1 SGHDN and CDR2 FVKESK. Measured with immunoSEQ multiplex PCR; TCRdb has only the in-frame clones, and not every one. The sample lists roughly 260,000 clones, less than 90% occurring once. What was sequenced was peripheral blood. This receptor was obtained from a man aged 55 to 70 who had recovered from COVID-19. The V gene is TRBV14, the J gene TRBJ2-3, with TRBD1 matching over 9 bases. The CDR3 DNA reads as TGTGCCAGCAGCCAAGGGCGGACAGGGGCCACAGATACGCAGTATTTT. Amino acid sequence: CASSQGRTGATDTQYF.